This T cell receptor (beta chain) was recovered during a study of OX40 agonist ivuxolimab in advanced cancers. Overall study context: Hepatocellular carcinoma, melanoma, renal cell or head and neck cancer was diagnosed in the dose-escalation patients. Patients achieving partial responses numbered three: one hepatocellular carcinoma case and two cutaneous melanoma cases. Overall study findings and caveats: Expanded clones were, on average, more numerous in CD8+ T cells than in CD4+. Dosing at 0.1 to 3.0 mg/kg was accompanied by clonal expansion of CD4+ and CD8+ blood T cells by week 6.

About this clone: No antigen is known for it.

Trimming stripped 5 bases from V and 0 bases from J, with 13 bases between. CDR3 length equals 15 residues. Germline CDR1 reads WSHSY; CDR2 reads SAAADI. Assay used: immunoSEQ multiplex PCR; TCRdb lists only in-frame clones, some missing. The sample includes approximately 82,000 clones, about 90% of them seen just once. The TCR was taken from an adult with an advanced solid tumor such as melanoma, head and neck, liver or kidney cancer. The chain joins TRBV10-2 to TRBJ1-1; TRBD1 might be the D (5 bases). The sample in question was CD4+ or CD8+ T cells sorted from blood, obtained in a trial of the OX40 agonist ivuxolimab. The CDR3 loop reads CASSYSRQMNTEAFF. CDR3 nucleotide sequence: TGCGCCAGCAGTTACTCACGACAGATGAACACTGAAGCTTTCTTT.